A single sample is the source of the 7 T cell receptor beta chains below, sequenced in a study of cytomegalovirus exposure and HLA in healthy donors. Assay used: immunoSEQ multiplex PCR; TCRdb lists only in-frame clones, some missing. This sample has fewer than 140,000 clones, with about 85% found just once. The sample consisted of PBMCs. These receptors all come from a woman aged 18-29 years in good health and CMV-seropositive.

J is TRBJ1-6 and V is TRBV27, with 9 bases aligning to TRBD1. Trimming took 5 bases from V and 7 from J; bases not matched to a gene: 3. Germline V lookup: CDR1 MNHEY, CDR2 SMNVEV (reference sequence). The CDR3 is 14 amino acids. The CDR3: CASSNRGQNSPLHF. In DNA, the CDR3 is TGTGCCAGCAGTAACAGGGGGCAGAATTCACCCCTCCACTTT.

V usage is TRBV27 and J usage is TRBJ2-7; D might be TRBD2 (5 bases). Germline CDR1 and CDR2: MNHEY and SMNVEV (reference sequence). The CDR3 covers 15 residues. Trimming stripped 0 bases from V and 5 bases from J, with 14 bases between. The CDR3 reads CASSLSGNAVHEQYF. CDR3 in DNA: TGTGCCAGCAGTTTATCCGGGAATGCGGTCCACGAGCAGTACTTC.

The V call is TRBV2, the J call TRBJ1-5, with 8 nucleotides matching TRBD1. CDR3 length equals 17 residues. Germline CDR1 SNHLY, CDR2 FYNNEI. Trimming removed 5 bases from V and 4 bases from J; junction bases left unmatched: 13. CDR3 residues: CASSNGKTGTGNQPQHF. CDR3 DNA: TGTGCCAGCAGTAACGGAAAAACCGGGACAGGTAATCAGCCCCAGCATTTT.

The chain recombines TRBV7-9 with TRBJ2-3; D may be TRBD1 (5 bases). The CDR3 has 14 residues. Trimming shortened V by 6 bases and J by 2 bases, and 12 bases separated the two germline ends. Germline assignment: CDR1 SEHNR and CDR2 FQNEAQ (reference sequence). In nucleotides, the CDR3 is TGTGCCAGCAGTGTAGGGGCCCTCACAGATACGCAGTATTTT. It yields the protein CASSVGALTDTQYF.

The chain joins TRBV5-4 to TRBJ2-1, with D tentatively TRBD1 (6 bases). Trimming cost V 4 bases and J 4 bases, with 18 bases left between them. CDR3 length: 16 amino acids. From germline, CDR1 is SGHNT and CDR2 YYREEE (reference sequence). The CDR3 DNA reads TGTGCCAGCAGCCTTCCCGGGCTAGGGGGTTACAATGAGCAGTTCTTC. It specifies CASSLPGLGGYNEQFF.

This chain links TRBV7-8 with TRBJ2-7; no clear D gene. Germline CDR1 reads SGHVS; CDR2 reads FQNEAQ. The CDR3 consists of 13 residues. V lost 0 bases to trimming and J lost 5 bases, with 8 bases between them. The CDR3 bases are TGTGCCAGCAGCTTAGCGCCTCCAGACGAGCAGTACTTC. This gives the protein CASSLAPPDEQYF.

The chain couples TRBV7-9 to TRBJ2-3, with D possibly TRBD1 on 6 matching bases. The CDR3 has 16 residues. Between the trimmed V and J ends, which lost 1 base and 0 bases, there was a span of 11 bases. Germline V gene data show CDR1 as SEHNR and CDR2 as FQNEAQ (reference sequence). The chain's CDR3 is CASSLGPGASTDTQYF. The CDR3 region has the DNA TGTGCCAGCAGCTTAGGTCCAGGGGCGAGCACAGATACGCAGTATTTT.